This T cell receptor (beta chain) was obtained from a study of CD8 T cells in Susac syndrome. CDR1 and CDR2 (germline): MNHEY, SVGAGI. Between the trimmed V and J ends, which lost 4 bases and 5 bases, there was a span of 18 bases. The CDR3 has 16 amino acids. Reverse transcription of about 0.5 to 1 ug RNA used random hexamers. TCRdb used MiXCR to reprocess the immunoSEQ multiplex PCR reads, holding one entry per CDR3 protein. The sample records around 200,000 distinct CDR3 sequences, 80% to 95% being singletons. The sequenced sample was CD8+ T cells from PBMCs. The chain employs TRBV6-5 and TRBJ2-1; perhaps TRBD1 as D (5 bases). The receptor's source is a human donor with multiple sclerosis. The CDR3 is CASSLGLLRVDNEQFF. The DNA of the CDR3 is TGTGCCAGCAGTTTAGGCCTGCTCAGGGTAGACAATGAGCAGTTCTTC.